A selection of T cell receptor beta chains follows, all from one sample in a study of blood T cell repertoires in COVID-19. Sequenced by immunoSEQ multiplex PCR; TCRdb stores in-frame clones only, minus some. The table records under 300,000 clones, around 90% of them present only once. The sample comprised peripheral blood. These receptor sequences come from a woman aged 25-40 years with acute or convalescent COVID-19. CDR3s include the opening cysteine and the closing phenylalanine or tryptophan. The D gene is left open where the match is weak. Only part of the rows carry a size: once, few, many, or a class if the clone is expanded.

clone_size j_call cdr3_length v_call d_call cdr3_aa cdr3_nt
. TRBJ1-1 13 TRBV25-1 TRBD1 CASRTGGGTEAFF TGTGCCAGCAGGACAGGGGGCGGCACTGAAGCTTTCTTT
. TRBJ2-1 15 TRBV7-9 . CASSDLALSYNEQFF TGTGCCAGCAGCGATTTAGCGTTATCCTACAATGAGCAGTTCTTC
. TRBJ2-3 15 TRBV11-2 . CATIEGRVRGDTQYF TGTGCTACCATCGAGGGCCGCGTCCGGGGAGATACGCAGTATTTT
. TRBJ2-7 14 TRBV6-2/TRBV6-3 . CASSYNLAGYEQYF TGTGCCAGCAGTTACAACCTCGCGGGGTACGAGCAGTACTTC
. TRBJ2-3 15 TRBV5-4 TRBD2 CASSLGGLAGDTQYF TGTGCCAGCAGCTTGGGTGGACTAGCGGGAGATACGCAGTATTTT
. TRBJ1-6 17 TRBV27 TRBD1 CASSLVTGATYNSPLHF TGTGCCAGCAGTTTAGTGACAGGGGCAACTTATAATTCACCCCTCCACTTT
. TRBJ1-2 14 TRBV19 TRBD1 CASSIQGQVYGYTF TGTGCCAGTAGTATACAGGGACAGGTTTATGGCTACACCTTC
. TRBJ1-2 13 TRBV12-5 . CASGFGQGGGYTF TGTGCTAGTGGTTTCGGGCAGGGAGGTGGCTACACCTTC
. TRBJ2-3 12 TRBV30 . CAWGPGTDTQYF TGTGCCTGGGGACCCGGCACAGATACGCAGTATTTT
few TRBJ1-3 16 TRBV30 . CAWSPDRQSSGNTIYF TGTGCCTGGAGTCCCGACAGGCAGAGCTCTGGAAACACCATATATTTT
. TRBJ2-1 17 TRBV7-2 TRBD2 CASSYPGTSGSPNEQFF TGTGCCAGCAGTTACCCGGGGACTAGCGGGAGTCCGAATGAGCAGTTCTTC
. TRBJ2-1 14 TRBV2 . CASRGEGRVNEQFF TGTGCCAGCAGGGGCGAGGGCCGGGTCAATGAGCAGTTCTTC
few TRBJ2-7 15 TRBV19 . CASSIALSPSYEQYF TGTGCCAGTAGTATAGCTCTGAGCCCATCCTACGAGCAGTACTTC
. TRBJ1-5 15 TRBV19 TRBD1 CASNGQGSLVGPQHF TGTGCCAGCAACGGACAGGGGAGTCTTGTGGGGCCCCAGCATTTT
. TRBJ1-2 15 TRBV24-1 TRBD1 CATSDSLGQNYGYTF TGTGCCACCAGTGATTCTTTGGGACAGAACTATGGCTACACCTTC
. TRBJ2-1 14 TRBV29-1 TRBD1 CSVRDRGNYNEQFF TGCAGCGTCCGGGACAGGGGAAACTACAATGAGCAGTTCTTC
. TRBJ2-4 11 TRBV9 . CARKGGNIQYF TGTGCCAGGAAGGGGGGGAACATTCAGTACTTC
once TRBJ1-2 16 TRBV3-1/TRBV3-2 . CASSQGVGRRNYGYTF TGTGCCAGCAGCCAAGGGGTCGGGAGAAGGAACTATGGCTACACCTTC
. TRBJ2-1 15 TRBV5-5 . CASSSDIPSYNEQFF TGTGCCAGCAGCTCGGACATCCCGTCCTACAATGAGCAGTTCTTC
once TRBJ2-2 16 TRBV5-1 TRBD2 CASSLGLAGVIGELFF TGCGCCAGCAGCCTGGGACTAGCGGGAGTGATCGGGGAGCTGTTTTTT
. TRBJ2-2 16 TRBV9 . CASSPWGDQNTGELFF TGTGCCAGCAGCCCGTGGGGGGACCAGAACACCGGGGAGCTGTTTTTT
. TRBJ1-5 14 TRBV27 . CASSLDYSNQPQHF TGTGCCAGCTCCTTAGACTATAGCAATCAGCCCCAGCATTTT
. TRBJ2-3 17 TRBV4-1 TRBD2 CASSQEGTSGLTDTQYF TGCGCCAGCAGCCAAGAAGGGACTAGCGGACTCACAGATACGCAGTATTTT
. TRBJ1-1 12 TRBV25-1 . CASSEGATEAFF TGTGCCAGCAGTGAGGGGGCGACTGAAGCTTTCTTT
. TRBJ1-3 14 TRBV30 TRBD1 CAWSRDRIRNTIYF TGTGCCTGGAGTCGGGACAGGATAAGAAACACCATATATTTT
. TRBJ1-6 19 TRBV15 . CATSRDLGHRRNYNSPLHF TGTGCCACCAGCAGAGATCTGGGACACCGACGGAACTATAATTCACCCCTCCACTTT
. TRBJ2-7 13 TRBV4-2 . CASSQVASYEQYF TGTGCCAGCAGCCAAGTAGCCAGCTACGAGCAGTACTTC
few TRBJ2-7 13 TRBV5-6 . CASSLAGPYEQYF TGTGCCAGCAGCTTAGCGGGCCCCTACGAGCAGTACTTC
. TRBJ2-7 15 TRBV18 TRBD2 CASSEQGLAGYEQYF TGTGCCAGCTCAGAACAAGGACTAGCCGGCTACGAGCAGTACTTC
. TRBJ2-1 17 TRBV11-3 TRBD2 CASSSGTSGSFHNEQFF TGTGCCAGCAGCTCCGGGACTAGCGGGAGCTTCCACAATGAGCAGTTCTTC
. TRBJ2-1 15 TRBV7-8 TRBD2 CASSPGLGSYNEQFF TGTGCCAGCAGCCCTGGACTAGGCTCCTACAATGAGCAGTTCTTC
. TRBJ2-2 16 TRBV5-4 TRBD2 CASTLPGLAGAGELFF TGTGCCAGCACCTTACCGGGACTAGCGGGAGCCGGGGAGCTGTTTTTT
. TRBJ1-2 13 TRBV10-2 . CASSESGGYGYTF TGCGCCAGCAGTGAGTCAGGGGGCTATGGCTACACCTTC
. TRBJ2-3 17 TRBV11-2 TRBD1 CASSLEGTGASTDTQYF TGTGCCAGCAGCTTAGAAGGGACAGGGGCGAGCACAGATACGCAGTATTTT
. TRBJ2-2 15 TRBV5-4 TRBD1 CASSPGQRNAGELFF TGTGCCAGTAGCCCGGGACAGAGAAACGCCGGGGAGCTGTTTTTT
. TRBJ2-7 14 TRBV19 TRBD2 CASNSGVRSYEQYF TGTGCCAGCAATAGCGGGGTAAGGTCCTACGAGCAGTACTTC
. TRBJ1-6 16 TRBV3-1/TRBV3-2 TRBD1 CASSQYARDRDSPLHF TGTGCCAGCAGCCAATACGCACGGGACAGGGATTCACCCCTCCACTTT
. TRBJ2-1 14 TRBV7-9 TRBD2 CASSLASGSHEQFF TGTGCCAGCAGCTTGGCTAGCGGGAGCCATGAGCAGTTCTTC
once TRBJ1-1 15 TRBV25-1 TRBD1 CASSETGGRFTEAFF TGTGCCAGCAGTGAAACAGGGGGTAGGTTCACTGAAGCTTTCTTT
. TRBJ2-2 14 TRBV19 . CASIRTPIAGELFF TGTGCCAGTATCAGGACACCCATAGCCGGGGAGCTGTTTTTT